Listed below are T cell receptor beta chains from one sample, sequenced in a study of blood T cell repertoires in COVID-19. The protocol was immunoSEQ multiplex PCR, while the TCRdb copy is restricted to in-frame clones and leaves out a portion. This sample yields fewer than 250,000 clones, of which 80% to 90% are seen a single time; 4% to 5% belongs to the top ten. The sequencing sample was made of peripheral blood. The receptors come from a woman in her sixties or seventies with acute or convalescent COVID-19. Both conserved end residues are part of each CDR3. D genes are given only for firm matches. Some rows have no size entry. The others give once, few or many, or a class for an expanded clone.

j_gene	v_gene	abundance	d_gene	CDR3aa	CDR3nt
TRBJ1-6	TRBV5-4	-	TRBD1	CASRSDRVRSPLHF	TGTGCCAGCAGATCGGACAGGGTCCGGTCACCCCTCCACTTT
TRBJ2-7	TRBV30	once	TRBD1	CALDRGASEQYF	TGTGCCTTGGACAGGGGGGCTTCCGAGCAGTACTTC
TRBJ2-1	TRBV30	-	TRBD2	CAWSAQWASGGGEQFF	TGTGCCTGGAGTGCCCAATGGGCTAGCGGGGGAGGGGAGCAGTTCTTC
TRBJ1-3	TRBV6-5	-	TRBD1	CASSPDRGRNTIYF	TGTGCCAGCAGTCCAGACAGGGGGAGAAACACCATATATTTT
TRBJ2-7	TRBV11-2	once	-	CASSSLGESSYEQYF	TGTGCCAGCAGCTCCCTCGGGGAGAGCTCCTACGAGCAGTACTTC
TRBJ2-7	TRBV15	-	-	CATSREFPSSGEQYF	TGTGCCACCAGCAGAGAGTTTCCTAGTTCTGGCGAGCAGTACTTC
TRBJ1-6	TRBV19	-	-	CASSRPAQYNSPLHF	TGTGCCAGTAGTAGACCCGCACAGTATAATTCACCCCTCCACTTT
TRBJ1-4	TRBV5-5	-	TRBD1	CASSVLTGANEKLFF	TGTGCCAGCAGCGTGTTAACAGGGGCTAATGAAAAACTGTTTTTT
TRBJ1-4	TRBV7-2	-	-	CASESGLPNEKLFF	TGTGCCAGCGAATCGGGACTTCCTAATGAAAAACTGTTTTTT
TRBJ2-7	TRBV5-6	-	TRBD1	CASSLYRTGSEQYF	TGTGCCAGCAGCTTGTACCGGACAGGGAGCGAGCAGTACTTC
TRBJ1-2	TRBV5-6	many	TRBD1	CASSSGQARYGYTF	TGTGCCAGCAGCTCCGGACAGGCCCGCTATGGCTACACCTTC
TRBJ2-7	TRBV11-2	-	-	CASSLALSYEQYF	TGTGCCAGCAGCCTAGCACTGTCCTACGAGCAGTACTTC
TRBJ2-5	TRBV7-2	-	TRBD2	CASSRGLEETQYF	TGTGCCAGCAGCCGGGGACTAGAAGAGACCCAGTACTTC
TRBJ1-2	TRBV18	-	TRBD1	CASSPSGQRVNYGYTF	TGTGCCAGCTCACCATCGGGACAGAGAGTTAACTATGGCTACACCTTC
TRBJ2-5	TRBV5-1	-	TRBD1	CASSLGGGTRQETQYF	TGCGCCAGCAGCTTGGGAGGGGGCACCCGCCAAGAGACCCAGTACTTC
TRBJ2-5	TRBV6-4	-	TRBD2	CASTQRLAGGPYQETQYF	TGTGCCAGCACCCAACGACTAGCGGGGGGCCCATACCAAGAGACCCAGTACTTC
TRBJ1-2	TRBV19	-	TRBD1	CASSIGQGAVNYGYTF	TGTGCCAGTAGTATAGGACAGGGGGCCGTGAACTATGGCTACACCTTC
TRBJ2-2	TRBV4-2	once	TRBD2	CASSQELAGGPGNTGELFF	TGTGCCAGCAGCCAAGAACTAGCGGGGGGCCCCGGGAACACCGGGGAGCTGTTTTTT
TRBJ2-3	TRBV2	few	TRBD2	CASSEGLAGGGVTDTQYF	TGTGCCAGCAGTGAAGGGCTAGCGGGGGGAGGGGTCACAGATACGCAGTATTTT
TRBJ1-5	TRBV19	-	TRBD1	CASSTRTGNQPIGHNLHSNQPQHF	TGTGCCAGTAGTACCCGGACAGGCAATCAACCAATTGGGCATAACCTACATAGCAATCAGCCCCAGCATTTT
TRBJ1-4	TRBV4-2	once	-	CASSQEPQGLNEKLFF	TGTGCCAGCAGCCAAGAACCTCAGGGACTTAATGAAAAACTGTTTTTT
TRBJ2-1	TRBV7-9	-	-	CASSLDTEQFF	TGTGCCAGCAGCTTAGACACCGAGCAGTTCTTC
TRBJ2-2	TRBV7-2	-	-	CASSQAVQGAANTGELFF	TGTGCCAGCAGCCAGGCAGTACAGGGAGCGGCGAACACCGGGGAGCTGTTTTTT
TRBJ1-1	TRBV5-4	-	-	CASTSQTDTEAFF	TGTGCCAGCACATCACAGACCGACACTGAAGCTTTCTTT
TRBJ1-1	TRBV2	-	-	CASAVQNTEAFF	TGTGCCAGCGCGGTACAGAACACTGAAGCTTTCTTT
TRBJ2-5	TRBV5-1	once	TRBD2	CASSPAGGPETQYF	TGCGCCAGCAGCCCAGCGGGGGGGCCCGAGACCCAGTACTTC